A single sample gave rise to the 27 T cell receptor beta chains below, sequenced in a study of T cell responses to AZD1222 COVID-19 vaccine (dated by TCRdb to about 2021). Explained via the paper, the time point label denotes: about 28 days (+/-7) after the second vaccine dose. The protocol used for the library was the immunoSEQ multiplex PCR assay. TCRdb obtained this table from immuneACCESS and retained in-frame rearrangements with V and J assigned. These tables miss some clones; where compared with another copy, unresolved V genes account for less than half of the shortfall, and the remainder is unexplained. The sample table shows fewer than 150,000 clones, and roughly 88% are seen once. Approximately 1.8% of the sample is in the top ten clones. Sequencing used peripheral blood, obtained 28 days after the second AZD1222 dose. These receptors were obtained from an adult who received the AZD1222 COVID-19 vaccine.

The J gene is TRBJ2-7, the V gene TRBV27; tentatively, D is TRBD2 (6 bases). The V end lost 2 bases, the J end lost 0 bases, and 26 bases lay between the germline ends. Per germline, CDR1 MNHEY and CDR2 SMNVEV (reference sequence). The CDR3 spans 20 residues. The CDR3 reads CASSLEGTLSSPSSSYEQYF. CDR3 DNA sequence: TGTGCCAGCAGTTTAGAGGGGACTCTTAGTAGCCCGAGCTCCTCCTACGAGCAGTACTTC.

As DNA, the CDR3 is TGTGCCAGCAGCTTAGTAGCAGAGAACACTGAAGCTTTCTTT. This sequence encodes CASSLVAENTEAFF. The rearrangement joins TRBV7-9 to TRBJ1-1, with D uncertain. V lost 1 base and J 1 base, leaving 7 bases between the germline ends. Germline V gene lookup returns CDR1 SEHNR and CDR2 FQNEAQ (reference sequence). CDR3 length: 14 residues.

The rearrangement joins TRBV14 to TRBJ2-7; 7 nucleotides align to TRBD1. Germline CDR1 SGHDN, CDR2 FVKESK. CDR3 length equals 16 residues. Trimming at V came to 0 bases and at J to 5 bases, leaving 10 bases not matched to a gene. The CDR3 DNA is TGTGCCAGCAGCCAAGACATCTGGACAGGAACGAACGAGCAGTACTTC. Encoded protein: CASSQDIWTGTNEQYF. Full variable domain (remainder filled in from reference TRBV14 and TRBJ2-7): EAGVTQFPSHSVIEKGQTVTLRCDPISGHDNLYWYRRVMGKEIKFLLHFVKESKQDESGMPNNRFLAERTGGTYSTLKVQPAELEDSGVYFCASSQDIWTGTNEQYFGPGTRLTVT.

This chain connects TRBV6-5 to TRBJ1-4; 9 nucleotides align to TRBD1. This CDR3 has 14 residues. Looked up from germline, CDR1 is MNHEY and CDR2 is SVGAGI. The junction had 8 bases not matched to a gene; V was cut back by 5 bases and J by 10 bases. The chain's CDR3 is CASSRGTGMVKLFF. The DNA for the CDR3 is TGTGCCAGCAGTAGAGGGACAGGGATGGTAAAACTGTTTTTT.

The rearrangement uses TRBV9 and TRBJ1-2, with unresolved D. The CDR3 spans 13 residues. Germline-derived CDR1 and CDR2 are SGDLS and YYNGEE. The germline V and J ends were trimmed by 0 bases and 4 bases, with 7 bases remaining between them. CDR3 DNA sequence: TGTGCCAGCAGCGTAGGGGGAAGCTATGGCTACACCTTC. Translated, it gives CASSVGGSYGYTF.

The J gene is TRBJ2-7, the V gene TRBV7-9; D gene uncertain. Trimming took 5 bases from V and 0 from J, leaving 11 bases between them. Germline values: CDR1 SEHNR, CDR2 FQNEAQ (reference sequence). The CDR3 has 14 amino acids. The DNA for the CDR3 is TGTGCCAGCAGCGGCGAAACGGGCTCCTACGAGCAGTACTTC. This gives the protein CASSGETGSYEQYF.

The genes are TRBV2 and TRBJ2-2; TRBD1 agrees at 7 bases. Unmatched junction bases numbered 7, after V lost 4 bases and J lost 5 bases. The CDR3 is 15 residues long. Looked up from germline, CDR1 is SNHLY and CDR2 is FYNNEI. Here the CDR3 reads CASSVLTGRTGELFF. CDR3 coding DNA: TGTGCCAGCAGTGTGTTGACAGGGCGAACCGGGGAGCTGTTTTTT.

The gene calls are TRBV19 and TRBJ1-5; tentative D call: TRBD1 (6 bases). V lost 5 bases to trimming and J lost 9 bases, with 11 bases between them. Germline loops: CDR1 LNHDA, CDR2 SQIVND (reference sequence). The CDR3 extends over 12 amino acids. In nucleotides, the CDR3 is TGTGCCAGTAGTCCCGGGACATGGCCCCAGCATTTT. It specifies CASSPGTWPQHF.

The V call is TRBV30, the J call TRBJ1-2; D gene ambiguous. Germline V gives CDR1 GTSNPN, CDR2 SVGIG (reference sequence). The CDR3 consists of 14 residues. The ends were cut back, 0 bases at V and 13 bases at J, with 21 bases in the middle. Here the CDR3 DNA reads TGTGCCTGGAGTGTATCTAGGGAAGCTTATAGGGTCACCTTC. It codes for CAWSVSREAYRVTF.

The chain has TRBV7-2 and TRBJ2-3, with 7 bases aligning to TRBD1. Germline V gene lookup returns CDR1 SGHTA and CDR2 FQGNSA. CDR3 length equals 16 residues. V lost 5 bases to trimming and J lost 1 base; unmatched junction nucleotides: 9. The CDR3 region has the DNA TGTGCCAGCAGCCTCCGACAGGGAATCGGCACAGATACGCAGTATTTT. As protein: CASSLRQGIGTDTQYF. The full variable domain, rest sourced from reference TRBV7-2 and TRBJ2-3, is GAGVSQSPSNKVTEKGKDVELRCDPISGHTALYWYRQSLGQGLEFLIYFQGNSAPDKSGLPSDRFSAERTGGSVSTLTIQRTQQEDSAVYLCASSLRQGIGTDTQYFGPGTRLTVL.

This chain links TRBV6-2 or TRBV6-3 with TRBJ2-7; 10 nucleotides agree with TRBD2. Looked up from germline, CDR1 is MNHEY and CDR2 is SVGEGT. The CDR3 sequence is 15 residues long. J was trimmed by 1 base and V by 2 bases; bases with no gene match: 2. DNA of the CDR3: TGTGCCAGCAGTTACGGGGGACTAGCGTCCTACGAGCAGTACTTC. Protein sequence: CASSYGGLASYEQYF.

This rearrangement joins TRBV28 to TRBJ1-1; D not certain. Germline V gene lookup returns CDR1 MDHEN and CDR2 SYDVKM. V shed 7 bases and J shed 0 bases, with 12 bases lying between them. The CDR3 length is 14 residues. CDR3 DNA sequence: TGTGCCAGCAAACTAGACGGGCTGAACACTGAAGCTTTCTTT. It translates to CASKLDGLNTEAFF.

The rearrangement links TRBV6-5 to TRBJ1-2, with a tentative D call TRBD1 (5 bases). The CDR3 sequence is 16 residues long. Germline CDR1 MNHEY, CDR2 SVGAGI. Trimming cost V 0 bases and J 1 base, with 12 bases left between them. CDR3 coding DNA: TGTGCCAGCAGTTACTCGAACCGACAGTTTAACTATGGCTACACCTTC. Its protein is CASSYSNRQFNYGYTF.

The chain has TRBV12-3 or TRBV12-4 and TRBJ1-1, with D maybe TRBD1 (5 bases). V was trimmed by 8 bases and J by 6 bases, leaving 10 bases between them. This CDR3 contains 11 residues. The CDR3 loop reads CASRRGPEAFF. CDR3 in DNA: TGTGCCAGCCGAAGGGGCCCTGAAGCTTTCTTT.

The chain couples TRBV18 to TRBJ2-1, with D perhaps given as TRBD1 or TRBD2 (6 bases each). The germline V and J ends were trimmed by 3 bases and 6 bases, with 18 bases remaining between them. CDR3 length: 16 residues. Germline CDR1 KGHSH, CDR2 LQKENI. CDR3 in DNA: TGTGCCAGCTCACCCAGCCGGGGGCGTTCGTTCAATGAGCAGTTCTTC. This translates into CASSPSRGRSFNEQFF.

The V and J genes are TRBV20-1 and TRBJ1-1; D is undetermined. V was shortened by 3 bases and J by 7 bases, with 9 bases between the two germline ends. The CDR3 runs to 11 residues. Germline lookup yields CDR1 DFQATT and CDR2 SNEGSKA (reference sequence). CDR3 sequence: CSARELNEAFF. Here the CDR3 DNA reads TGCAGTGCTAGGGAACTGAATGAAGCTTTCTTT.

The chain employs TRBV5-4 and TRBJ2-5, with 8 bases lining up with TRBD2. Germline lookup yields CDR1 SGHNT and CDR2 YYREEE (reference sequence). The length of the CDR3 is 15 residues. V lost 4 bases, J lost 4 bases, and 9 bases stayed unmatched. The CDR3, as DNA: TGTGCCAGCAGCCCGGGACTAGTTGTTCGAGAGACCCAGTACTTC. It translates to CASSPGLVVRETQYF.

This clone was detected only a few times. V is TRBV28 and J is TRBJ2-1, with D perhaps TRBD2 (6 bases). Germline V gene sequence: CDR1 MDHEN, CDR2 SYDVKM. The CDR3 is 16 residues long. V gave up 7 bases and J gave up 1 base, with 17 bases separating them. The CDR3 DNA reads TGTGCCAGCACCTACAGACTAGGGCGGTCCTACAATGAGCAGTTCTTC. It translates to CASTYRLGRSYNEQFF.

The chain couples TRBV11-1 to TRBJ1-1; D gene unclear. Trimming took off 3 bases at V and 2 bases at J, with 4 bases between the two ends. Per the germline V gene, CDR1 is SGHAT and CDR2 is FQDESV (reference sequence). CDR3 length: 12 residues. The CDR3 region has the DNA TGTGCCAGCAGCTTGAGTAACACTGAAGCTTTCTTT. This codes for CASSLSNTEAFF.

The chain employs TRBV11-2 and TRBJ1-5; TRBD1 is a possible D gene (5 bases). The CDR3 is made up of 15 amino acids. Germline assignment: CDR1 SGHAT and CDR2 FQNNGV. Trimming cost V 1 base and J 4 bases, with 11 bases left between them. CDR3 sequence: CASSLGAGRNQPQHF. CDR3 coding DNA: TGTGCCAGCAGCTTAGGGGCAGGGCGAAATCAGCCCCAGCATTTT.

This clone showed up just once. Here the CDR3 reads CASSVTGDSPLHF. The DNA for the CDR3 is TGTGCCAGCAGCGTGACAGGGGATTCACCCCTCCACTTT. The chain carries TRBV9 and TRBJ1-6; 8 nucleotides line up with TRBD1. Trimming removed 2 bases from V and 8 bases from J; junction bases left unmatched: 0. The CDR3 extends over 13 amino acids. CDR1 is SGDLS, CDR2 YYNGEE, per germline.

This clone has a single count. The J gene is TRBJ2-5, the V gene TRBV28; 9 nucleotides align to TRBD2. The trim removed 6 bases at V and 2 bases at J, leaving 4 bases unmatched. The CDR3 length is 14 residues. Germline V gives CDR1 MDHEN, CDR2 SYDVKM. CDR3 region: CASRLAGSQETQYF. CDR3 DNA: TGTGCCAGCAGGCTAGCGGGAAGTCAAGAGACCCAGTACTTC.

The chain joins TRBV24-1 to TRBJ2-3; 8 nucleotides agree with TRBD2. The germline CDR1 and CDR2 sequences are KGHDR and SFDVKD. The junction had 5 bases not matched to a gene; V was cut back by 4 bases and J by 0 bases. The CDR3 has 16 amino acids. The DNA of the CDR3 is TGTGCCACCAGTGAGCCGCGGGGGGTGAGCACAGATACGCAGTATTTT. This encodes CATSEPRGVSTDTQYF.

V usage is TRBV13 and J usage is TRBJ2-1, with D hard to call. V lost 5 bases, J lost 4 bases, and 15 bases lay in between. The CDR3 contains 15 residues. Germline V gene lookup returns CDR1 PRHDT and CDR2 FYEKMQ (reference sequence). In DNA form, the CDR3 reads TGTGCCAGCAGCCTTAGGAAATCCCCATACAATGAGCAGTTCTTC. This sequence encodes CASSLRKSPYNEQFF. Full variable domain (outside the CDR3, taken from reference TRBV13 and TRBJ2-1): AAGVIQSPRHLIKEKRETATLKCYPIPRHDTVYWYQQGPGQDPQFLISFYEKMQSDKGSIPDRFSAQQFSDYHSELNMSSLELGDSALYFCASSLRKSPYNEQFFGPGTRLTVL.

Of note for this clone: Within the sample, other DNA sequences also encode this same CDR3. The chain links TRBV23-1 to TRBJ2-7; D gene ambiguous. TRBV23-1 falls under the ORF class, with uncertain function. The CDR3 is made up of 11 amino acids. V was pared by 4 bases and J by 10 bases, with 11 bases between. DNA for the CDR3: TGCGCCAGCAGTCGGGTGTCCGCACAGTACGTC. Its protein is CASSRVSAQYV.

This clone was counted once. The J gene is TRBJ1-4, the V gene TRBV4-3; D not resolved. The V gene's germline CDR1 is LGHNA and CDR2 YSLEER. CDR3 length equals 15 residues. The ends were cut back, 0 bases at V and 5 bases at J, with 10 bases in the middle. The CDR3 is CASSQDGRLNEKLFF. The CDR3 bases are TGCGCCAGCAGCCAAGATGGGAGGTTAAATGAAAAACTGTTTTTT.

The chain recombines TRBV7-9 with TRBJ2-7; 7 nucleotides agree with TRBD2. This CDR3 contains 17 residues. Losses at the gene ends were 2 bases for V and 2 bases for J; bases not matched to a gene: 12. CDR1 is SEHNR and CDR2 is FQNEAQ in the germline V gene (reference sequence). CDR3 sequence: CASSLSPSPGGAYEQYF. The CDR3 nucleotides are TGTGCCAGCAGCTTATCCCCTTCTCCGGGAGGCGCCTACGAGCAGTACTTC.